This TCR beta chain derives from a study of blood T cell repertoires in COVID-19. The CDR3 contains 13 residues. Between the trimmed V and J ends, which lost 2 bases and 13 bases, there was a span of 12 bases. CDR1 and CDR2 (germline): SGHDN, FVKESK. Participants reported their clinical history, and cohort assignment relied on those reports. Assay: immunoSEQ multiplex PCR; the TCRdb copy retains only in-frame clones and omits some. Found here are about 140,000 clones, approximately 79% of them singletons; the top ten hold around 2.9%. Sequenced material: PBMCs or T cells enriched from blood (not recorded which). The TCR comes from a woman in her forties or fifties who had recovered from COVID-19. The chain carries TRBV14 and TRBJ1-6, with D unresolved. The CDR3 spells CASSQLTTNPLHF. In DNA form, the CDR3 reads TGTGCCAGCAGCCAACTAACGACAAATCCCCTCCACTTT.